Listed below are T cell receptor beta chains from one sample, sequenced in a study of read filtering for tumor transcriptome and immune sequencing. TCRdb re-called the reads through MiXCR, storing one row per CDR3 protein. Altogether 50,000 to 65,000 distinct CDR3 sequences are present, 9% to 15% being singletons, with the ten largest covering 15% to 20%. The sample consisted of a population of CD138-negative cells sorted from bone marrow. These receptors originate from a donor at least 40 years old with multiple myeloma. Both conserved end residues are part of each CDR3. A row's size may be missing; if present it is once, few, many or a size class.

CDR3 length: 12; clone size: many; J gene: TRBJ2-7; V gene: TRBV6-6; CDR3 protein: CASSYSNYEQYF
CDR3 length: 15; clone size: many; J gene: TRBJ1-5; V gene: TRBV12-3/TRBV12-4; CDR3 protein: CASTLRDRNNQPQHF
CDR3 length: 15; clone size: few; J gene: TRBJ2-7; V gene: TRBV7-9; CDR3 protein: CASSLRDRGQYEQYF
CDR3 length: 13; clone size: many; J gene: TRBJ2-1; V gene: TRBV19; CDR3 protein: CASRKGQGGEQFF
CDR3 length: 19; clone size: -; J gene: TRBJ2-3; V gene: TRBV23-1; CDR3 protein: CASSQSPRPEQANTDTQYF
CDR3 length: 14; clone size: many; J gene: TRBJ1-1; V gene: TRBV5-6; CDR3 protein: CASSPGVTSAEAFF
CDR3 length: 13; clone size: many; J gene: TRBJ2-7; V gene: TRBV18; CDR3 protein: CASSGTGNREQYF
CDR3 length: 15; clone size: many; J gene: TRBJ2-1; V gene: TRBV5-1; CDR3 protein: CASSSSGLAGNEQFF
CDR3 length: 15; clone size: many; J gene: TRBJ1-1; V gene: TRBV27; CDR3 protein: CASSSSTGGRTEAFF
CDR3 length: 15; clone size: few; J gene: TRBJ2-3; V gene: TRBV5-4; CDR3 protein: CASRSPGQGTDTQYF
CDR3 length: 16; clone size: many; J gene: TRBJ2-2; V gene: TRBV20-1; CDR3 protein: CSARALGGLVGGELFF
CDR3 length: 14; clone size: many; J gene: TRBJ1-1; V gene: TRBV5-1; CDR3 protein: CASSQEVLNTEAFF
CDR3 length: 13; clone size: many; J gene: TRBJ1-5; V gene: TRBV7-9; CDR3 protein: CASSLAGGQPQHF
CDR3 length: 14; clone size: many; J gene: TRBJ2-1; V gene: TRBV6-1; CDR3 protein: CASSRDRTSNEQFF
CDR3 length: 16; clone size: -; J gene: TRBJ2-5; V gene: TRBV9; CDR3 protein: CASSRPLTSSEETQYF
CDR3 length: 15; clone size: -; J gene: TRBJ2-7; V gene: TRBV5-1; CDR3 protein: CASSAGQGASYEQYF
CDR3 length: 14; clone size: many; J gene: TRBJ2-5; V gene: TRBV19; CDR3 protein: CASTPTRGRETQYF
CDR3 length: 16; clone size: many; J gene: TRBJ2-1; V gene: TRBV6-5; CDR3 protein: CASRTPGTSYYNEQFF
CDR3 length: 14; clone size: -; J gene: TRBJ1-5; V gene: TRBV7-2; CDR3 protein: CASSFANSNQPQHF
CDR3 length: 14; clone size: many; J gene: TRBJ2-1; V gene: TRBV20-1; CDR3 protein: CSAGRGLAYNEQFF
CDR3 length: 16; clone size: many; J gene: TRBJ1-1; V gene: TRBV25-1; CDR3 protein: CASSELGGGFYTEAFF
CDR3 length: 12; clone size: many; J gene: TRBJ1-5; V gene: TRBV6-5; CDR3 protein: CAAGVRGQPQHF
CDR3 length: 17; clone size: many; J gene: TRBJ1-5; V gene: TRBV4-1; CDR3 protein: CASSLDTGMASNQPQHF
CDR3 length: 14; clone size: many; J gene: TRBJ2-3; V gene: TRBV3-1; CDR3 protein: CASSQVLAADTQYF
CDR3 length: 15; clone size: many; J gene: TRBJ2-1; V gene: TRBV25-1; CDR3 protein: CASSAGGTGYNEQFF
CDR3 length: 17; clone size: medium-sized; J gene: TRBJ2-1; V gene: TRBV28; CDR3 protein: CASSPPRSGVVPSEQFF
CDR3 length: 16; clone size: many; J gene: TRBJ1-2; V gene: TRBV20-1; CDR3 protein: CSARDPSIRNIYGYTF
CDR3 length: 13; clone size: many; J gene: TRBJ1-1; V gene: TRBV29-1; CDR3 protein: CSASGQRNTEAFF
CDR3 length: 14; clone size: many; J gene: TRBJ2-7; V gene: TRBV6-2/TRBV6-3; CDR3 protein: CASSYSKDSAEQYF
CDR3 length: 12; clone size: many; J gene: TRBJ2-5; V gene: TRBV20-1; CDR3 protein: CSARSGRETQYF
CDR3 length: 13; clone size: many; J gene: TRBJ1-4; V gene: TRBV20-1; CDR3 protein: CSAVQTANEKLFF
CDR3 length: 16; clone size: many; J gene: TRBJ2-2; V gene: TRBV6-6; CDR3 protein: CASSQTGGAIVGELFF
CDR3 length: 16; clone size: -; J gene: TRBJ2-2; V gene: TRBV28; CDR3 protein: CASSPTGNANTGELFF
CDR3 length: 15; clone size: many; J gene: TRBJ2-1; V gene: TRBV20-1; CDR3 protein: CSAATGTGGRYEQFF
CDR3 length: 12; clone size: many; J gene: TRBJ1-5; V gene: TRBV20-1; CDR3 protein: CSANGQTQPQHF
CDR3 length: 12; clone size: -; J gene: TRBJ2-7; V gene: TRBV27; CDR3 protein: CANSSTGSEQYF
CDR3 length: 14; clone size: many; J gene: TRBJ1-1; V gene: TRBV18; CDR3 protein: CASSPRGQGTEAFF
CDR3 length: 12; clone size: many; J gene: TRBJ2-1; V gene: TRBV30; CDR3 protein: CARQRAYNEQFF
CDR3 length: 17; clone size: many; J gene: TRBJ2-3; V gene: TRBV12-5; CDR3 protein: CASGLGRGISGTDTQYF
CDR3 length: 11; clone size: many; J gene: TRBJ1-1; V gene: TRBV28; CDR3 protein: CASLLNTEAFF
CDR3 length: 15; clone size: many; J gene: TRBJ2-4; V gene: TRBV24-1; CDR3 protein: CATSDGGLAKNIQYF
CDR3 length: 14; clone size: many; J gene: TRBJ2-7; V gene: TRBV5-1; CDR3 protein: CASSLSSTTYEQYF
CDR3 length: 13; clone size: many; J gene: TRBJ1-5; V gene: TRBV15; CDR3 protein: CATSRVDRGPEHF
CDR3 length: 15; clone size: many; J gene: TRBJ2-2; V gene: TRBV18; CDR3 protein: CASSPKAGATGELFF
CDR3 length: 15; clone size: many; J gene: TRBJ2-7; V gene: TRBV5-1; CDR3 protein: CASSSYSGETYEQYF
CDR3 length: 14; clone size: many; J gene: TRBJ1-4; V gene: TRBV5-1; CDR3 protein: CASSLGPRGEKLFF
CDR3 length: 18; clone size: many; J gene: TRBJ2-1; V gene: TRBV24-1; CDR3 protein: CATSRTWTSGGTGDEQFF
CDR3 length: 15; clone size: many; J gene: TRBJ1-2; V gene: TRBV29-1; CDR3 protein: CSVAVGTGLDYGYTF
CDR3 length: 13; clone size: many; J gene: TRBJ1-4; V gene: TRBV10-1; CDR3 protein: CASSTQGGEKLFF
CDR3 length: 16; clone size: many; J gene: TRBJ1-4; V gene: TRBV3-1; CDR3 protein: CASSQVQTATNEKLFF